These 27 T cell receptor beta chains were sequenced from one sample in a study of CD4 T cells in relation to SARS-CoV-2 and coronaviruses. Here immunoSEQ multiplex PCR was the method, and the copy in TCRdb shows in-frame clones only, minus some. The table shows under 90,000 clones, with 85% to 95% occurring only once. The unexposed donors gave CD4+ T cells in about 2011-2018, prior to COVID-19. The sample consisted of naive CD4+ T cells from PBMCs. Subset denoted: naive CD4+ T cells isolated by negative enrichment. The receptors here all came from a human donor in good health.

V usage is TRBV5-6 and J usage is TRBJ1-4; 10 bases map to TRBD1. CDR3 size: 14 residues. V lost 3 bases to trimming and J lost 7 bases; unmatched junction nucleotides: 3. Per the germline V gene, CDR1 is SGHDT and CDR2 is YYEEEE. The CDR3, as DNA: TGTGCCAGCAGCTCCGACAGGGGGCGTGAAAAACTGTTTTTT. Its translation is CASSSDRGREKLFF. The full variable domain, with the rest looked up from reference TRBV5-6 and TRBJ1-4, is DAGVTQSPTHLIKTRGQQVTLRCSPKSGHDTVSWYQQALGQGPQFIFQYYEEEERQRGNFPDRFSGHQFPNYSSELNVNALLLGDSALYLCASSSDRGREKLFFGSGTQLSVL.

The rearrangement links TRBV29-1 to TRBJ1-1; a possible D gene is TRBD1 (5 bases). Germline V gives CDR1 SQVTM, CDR2 ANQGSEA. V lost 5 bases to trimming and J lost 4 bases, with 11 bases between them. The CDR3 has 12 residues. The CDR3 DNA follows: TGCAGCGTTCGTCAGGGAGGCACTGAAGCTTTCTTT. Translation: CSVRQGGTEAFF.

The chain recombines TRBV3-1 (or the pseudogene TRBV3-2) with TRBJ1-2; TRBD1 aligns across 8 bases. CDR1 LGHDT and CDR2 YNNKEL come from the germline V gene (reference sequence). V gave up 4 bases and J gave up 4 bases; unmatched junction bases: 8. CDR3 size: 15 residues. In DNA form, the CDR3 reads TGTGCCAGCAGCCCACCCGGACAGGGTTTCTATGGCTACACCTTC. Translated, it gives CASSPPGQGFYGYTF.

The chain joins TRBV7-3 to TRBJ2-1; 11 positions agree with TRBD2. The CDR3 has 16 amino acids. Trimming took 0 bases from V and 5 from J; bases not matched to a gene: 3. The V gene's germline CDR1 is SGHTA and CDR2 FQGTGA. CDR3 sequence (DNA): TGTGCCAGCAGCTTAACGTTGACTAGCGGGAACAATGAGCAGTTCTTC. This encodes CASSLTLTSGNNEQFF.

The chain employs TRBV28 and TRBJ1-5; D remains unclear. CDR3 length: 12 amino acids. CDR1 is MDHEN, CDR2 SYDVKM, per germline. Trimming pared 2 bases from V and 8 bases from J, leaving 7 bases between. CDR3 protein: CASSLPTKPQHF. CDR3 DNA sequence: TGTGCCAGCAGTTTACCAACGAAGCCCCAGCATTTT.

The rearrangement links TRBV6-5 to TRBJ1-2; a possible D gene is TRBD1 (6 bases). V lost 2 bases to trimming and J lost 7 bases, with 17 bases between them. CDR3 size: 15 residues. CDR1 is MNHEY and CDR2 is SVGAGI in the germline V gene. The CDR3 coding sequence is TGTGCCAGCAGTTACCCGCGGGACACTCGGGTTGGCTACACCTTC. Translated, it gives CASSYPRDTRVGYTF.

This chain uses TRBV18 with TRBJ1-2; D is possibly TRBD1 (6 bases). V was cut by 0 bases and J by 0 bases, with 14 bases left in between. The CDR3 has 17 amino acids. Germline loops: CDR1 KGHSH, CDR2 LQKENI. Here the CDR3 DNA reads TGTGCCAGCTCACCACCGGCAGGGGCGGGCTCTAACTATGGCTACACCTTC. Its protein product is CASSPPAGAGSNYGYTF.

The chain uses TRBV5-6 and TRBJ2-3; D might be TRBD2 (6 bases). Germline V gene lookup returns CDR1 SGHDT and CDR2 YYEEEE. This CDR3 has 13 residues. V was shortened by 1 base and J by 7 bases, with 10 bases between the two germline ends. In nucleotides, the CDR3 is TGTGCCAGCAGCTTGCAGGGAGGAAATACGCAGTATTTT. It is translated as CASSLQGGNTQYF. The entire variable domain, with the rest obtained from reference TRBV5-6 and TRBJ2-3, is as follows: DAGVTQSPTHLIKTRGQQVTLRCSPKSGHDTVSWYQQALGQGPQFIFQYYEEEERQRGNFPDRFSGHQFPNYSSELNVNALLLGDSALYLCASSLQGGNTQYFGPGTRLTVL.

The chain has TRBV5-4 and TRBJ1-5; D may be TRBD1 (6 bases). Trimming took 0 bases from V and 4 from J, leaving 8 bases between them. Germline values: CDR1 SGHNT, CDR2 YYREEE (reference sequence). The CDR3 is 14 amino acids. CDR3 region: CASSLDRANQPQHF. Written as DNA, the CDR3 is TGTGCCAGCAGCTTGGACAGGGCAAATCAGCCCCAGCATTTT.

The chain combines TRBV19 with TRBJ2-5; 7 nucleotides match TRBD1. Per the germline V gene, CDR1 is LNHDA and CDR2 is SQIVND (reference sequence). The CDR3 is 14 amino acids. V lost 5 bases and J lost 2; bases outside the gene matches: 5. For the CDR3, the DNA is TGTGCCAGTAGTGGGACAGTCACACAAGAGACCCAGTACTTC. This gives the protein CASSGTVTQETQYF.

The chain recombines TRBV7-2 with TRBJ2-1; D not resolved. Trimming removed 1 base at V and 7 bases at J, with 8 bases between. Germline-derived CDR1 and CDR2 are SGHTA and FQGNSA. There are 13 residues in the CDR3. DNA of the CDR3: TGTGCCAGCAGCTTAGTAGATCTGAATGAGCAGTTCTTC. Translating it yields CASSLVDLNEQFF.

In its sample, this clone was seen once. CDR3 in amino acids: CASSLRGFLSSNEKLFF. The DNA of the CDR3 is TGTGCCAGCAGCTTACGAGGGTTCCTATCCTCTAATGAAAAACTGTTTTTT. The chain combines TRBV7-6 with TRBJ1-4; D call uncertain. The CDR3 is 17 amino acids. Germline CDR1 and CDR2: SGHVS and FNYEAQ. Trimming took off 2 bases at V and 3 bases at J, with 16 bases between the two ends. The whole variable domain, filled in from reference TRBV7-6 and TRBJ1-4, reads GAGVSQSPRYKVTKRGQDVALRCDPISGHVSLYWYRQALGQGPEFLTYFNYEAQQDKSGLPNDRFSAERPEGSISTLTIQRTEQRDSAMYRCASSLRGFLSSNEKLFFGSGTQLSVL.

This clone was observed a single time. The J gene is TRBJ2-5, the V gene TRBV18; no firm D call. The V gene's germline CDR1 is KGHSH and CDR2 LQKENI. This CDR3 has 13 amino acids. Trimming shortened V by 4 bases and J by 3 bases, and 9 bases separated the two germline ends. The CDR3 sequence: CASSRGPKETQYF. DNA of the CDR3: TGTGCCAGCTCACGAGGTCCGAAAGAGACCCAGTACTTC.

The genes are TRBV5-6 and TRBJ2-7; 7 bases align to TRBD1. Germline trimming cut 1 base from V and 4 bases from J; bases unmatched to any gene: 17. This CDR3 has 18 amino acids. Germline CDR1 and CDR2: SGHDT and YYEEEE. The DNA of the CDR3 is TGTGCCAGCAGCTTGCGGGCAGCCAAAGGGGGCCGTCATTACGAGCAGTACTTC. This gives the protein CASSLRAAKGGRHYEQYF.

The chain employs TRBV6-1 and TRBJ1-4, with unresolved D. CDR1 MNHNS and CDR2 SASEGT come from the germline V gene. Trimming took off 3 bases at V and 2 bases at J, with 13 bases between the two ends. The CDR3 has 16 amino acids. In nucleotides, the CDR3 is TGTGCCAGCAGTGACGTCACACGGTCGACTAATGAAAAACTGTTTTTT. This sequence encodes CASSDVTRSTNEKLFF.

This sequence joins TRBV28 and TRBJ1-4, with 7 bases aligning to TRBD1. Germline values: CDR1 MDHEN, CDR2 SYDVKM. The V segment lost 6 bases and the J segment 3 bases; nucleotides outside the gene matches: 7. This CDR3 contains 15 residues. CDR3 region: CASRPIRGSNEKLFF. The CDR3 nucleotides read TGTGCCAGCAGACCCATCAGGGGGTCTAATGAAAAACTGTTTTTT.

V and J are TRBV30 and TRBJ2-7; D possibly corresponds to TRBD1 (5 bases). Trimming removed 0 bases from V and 4 bases from J, with 19 bases in between. The CDR3 is made up of 16 amino acids. Germline CDR1 is GTSNPN and CDR2 is SVGIG (reference sequence). The DNA for the CDR3 is TGTGCCTGGAGTGTAAGGTCCCAAGGCAGGGCGTACGAGCAGTACTTC. This translates into CAWSVRSQGRAYEQYF.

This chain joins TRBV3-1 (or the pseudogene TRBV3-2) and TRBJ1-1; 8 nucleotides agree with TRBD1. Germline V gene data show CDR1 as LGHDT and CDR2 as YNNKEL (reference sequence). CDR3 size: 15 residues. The J segment lost 7 bases and the V segment lost 1 base, leaving 8 bases of the junction unmatched. In DNA form, the CDR3 reads TGTGCCAGCAGCCAAGGGCCCCCAGGGGGCGTTGAAGCTTTCTTT. Residues: CASSQGPPGGVEAFF.

CDR3 bases: TGTGCCAGCAGTACGAGCAATCAGCCCCAGCATTTT. This encodes CASSTSNQPQHF. The chain employs TRBV25-1 and TRBJ1-5, with unresolved D. There are 12 residues in the CDR3. Trimming took off 5 bases at V and 1 base at J, with 3 bases between the two ends. Germline V gene data show CDR1 as MGHDK and CDR2 as SYGVNS. Variable domain in full (rest from reference TRBV25-1 and TRBJ1-5): EADIYQTPRYLVIGTGKKITLECSQTMGHDKMYWYQQDPGMELHLIHYSYGVNSTEKGDLSSESTVSRIRTEHFPLTLESARPSHTSQYLCASSTSNQPQHFGDGTRLSIL.

This chain joins TRBV7-2 and TRBJ1-1; 8 bases line up with TRBD1. Germline V gene lookup returns CDR1 SGHTA and CDR2 FQGNSA. With V trimmed by 5 bases and J by 7 bases, 6 bases remained unmatched. CDR3 length equals 13 residues. The CDR3 reads CASSRDRNLEAFF. The CDR3 coding sequence is TGTGCCAGCAGCCGGGACAGGAACCTTGAAGCTTTCTTT.

The chain uses TRBV6-5 and TRBJ1-1, with a weak D call TRBD1 (5 bases). Germline CDR1 reads MNHEY; CDR2 reads SVGAGI. Deletions cut 0 bases from V and 1 base from J, with 9 bases between. CDR3 length: 15 residues. CDR3 sequence reads: CASSYSPGPNTEAFF. The CDR3 DNA reads as TGTGCCAGCAGTTACTCGCCGGGGCCGAACACTGAAGCTTTCTTT.

The chain couples TRBV6-5 to TRBJ2-5, with 9 bases that match TRBD1. The J segment lost 2 bases and the V segment lost 11 bases, leaving 3 bases of the junction unmatched. Germline V gene data show CDR1 as MNHEY and CDR2 as SVGAGI. The CDR3 totals 12 residues. DNA of the CDR3: TGTGCCGGAGGACAGGGGCAAGAGACCCAGTACTTC. It yields the protein CAGGQGQETQYF.

The rearrangement links TRBV6-5 to TRBJ1-5, with unresolved D. The V end lost 8 bases, the J end lost 7 bases, and 12 bases lay between the germline ends. Germline V gene sequence: CDR1 MNHEY, CDR2 SVGAGI. The CDR3 is 12 residues long. The CDR3 is CASLGSTQPQHF. The CDR3 nucleotides read TGTGCCAGCCTGGGCTCGACCCAGCCCCAGCATTTT.

The chain combines TRBV7-2 with TRBJ2-3; 10 nucleotides agree with TRBD1. After removal of 2 bases from V and 6 bases from J, the junction contained 8 bases not matched to a gene. This CDR3 has 16 residues. The germline gives CDR1 SGHTA, CDR2 FQGNSA. CDR3 amino acids: CASSLSLGQGEDTQYF. The CDR3 bases are TGTGCCAGCAGCTTATCTTTAGGACAGGGGGAGGATACGCAGTATTTT.

The rearrangement uses TRBV5-1 and TRBJ1-2; D is ambiguous. V lost 1 base, J lost 2 bases, and 18 bases lay in between. The CDR3 loop spans 17 amino acids. The V gene's germline CDR1 is SGHRS and CDR2 YFSETQ. The CDR3 is CASSLRSAPERNYGYTF. DNA of the CDR3: TGCGCCAGCAGCTTGCGTTCGGCCCCAGAGAGGAACTATGGCTACACCTTC.

The chain joins TRBV9 to TRBJ1-4; the D is unclear. The CDR3 length is 14 residues. The germline CDR1 and CDR2 sequences are SGDLS and YYNGEE. The V gene lost 1 base and the J gene lost 4 bases, with 8 bases spanning the gap. CDR3 DNA: TGTGCCAGCAGCGTAAAAGGATTTAATGAAAAACTGTTTTTT. Protein product: CASSVKGFNEKLFF.

This rearrangement joins TRBV28 to TRBJ2-1, with D unresolved. Germline lookup yields CDR1 MDHEN and CDR2 SYDVKM. V gave up 2 bases and J gave up 7 bases, with 6 bases separating them. The CDR3 sequence is 12 residues long. CDR3 DNA: TGTGCCAGCAGTTTAACCGAGAATGAGCAGTTCTTC. Translated, it gives CASSLTENEQFF.